The 28 T cell receptor beta chains presented below share a single source sample, sequenced in a study of shared clonotypes between healthy human individuals. TCRdb's copy holds only in-frame clones and misses some; the assay was immunoSEQ multiplex PCR. The data contain around 1.1 million clones, approximately 80% of them seen just once; the ten biggest clones take up 0.61%. The sample was memory CD4+ T cells from PBMCs. Subset reported: CD45RA-negative fraction. These receptors all stem from a man between 18 and 35 years old in good health. Some clones in this sample may be carry-over from other donors' samples.

This rearrangement joins TRBV5-5 to TRBJ1-2; 7 positions agree with TRBD1. Per the germline V gene, CDR1 is SGHKS and CDR2 is YYEKEE (reference sequence). This CDR3 region has 16 residues. Germline trimming cut 6 bases from V and 5 bases from J; bases unmatched to any gene: 16. CDR3 nucleotides: TGTGCCAGCACCCCAAAAGGACAGGCCCCTAGTTATGGCTACACCTTC. Residues: CASTPKGQAPSYGYTF.

V gene TRBV9 combines with J gene TRBJ2-2; TRBD2 agrees at 10 bases. CDR1 is SGDLS and CDR2 is YYNGEE in the germline V gene. This CDR3 spans 15 amino acids. V shed 3 bases and J 4 bases; nucleotides not matched to a gene: 3. CDR3 nucleotide sequence: TGTGCCAGCAGCGCGGGACTAGCGAGCACCGGGGAGCTGTTTTTT. Residues: CASSAGLASTGELFF.

The J gene is TRBJ2-5, the V gene TRBV5-1; D remains unclear. This CDR3 spans 12 amino acids. The germline V gene encodes CDR1 SGHRS and CDR2 YFSETQ. Trimming pared 4 bases from V and 5 bases from J, leaving 9 bases between. CDR3 coding DNA: TGCGCCAGCAGCCAGTTTTTGGAGACCCAGTACTTC. This gives the protein CASSQFLETQYF.

A few counts support this clone. The chain couples TRBV2 to TRBJ2-7; D possibly corresponds to TRBD2 (6 bases). In germline, CDR1 is SNHLY, CDR2 FYNNEI. V was pared by 7 bases and J by 6 bases, with 19 bases between. The CDR3 contains 14 residues. The CDR3, as DNA: TGTGCCAGCACCCTAGGTGCGGGGTCCCTCGAGCAGTACTTC. It is translated as CASTLGAGSLEQYF.

The chain employs TRBV4-3 and TRBJ2-7, with 9 bases that match TRBD2. The V segment lost 5 bases and the J segment 3 bases; nucleotides outside the gene matches: 11. This CDR3 is 16 amino acids long. In germline, CDR1 is LGHNA, CDR2 YSLEER. The CDR3 is CASSAEPLAGFYEQYF. The CDR3 DNA follows: TGCGCCAGCAGCGCAGAGCCACTAGCGGGTTTCTACGAGCAGTACTTC.

J is TRBJ2-7 and V is TRBV7-3; 8 bases are shared with TRBD2. Unmatched junction bases numbered 5, after V lost 2 bases and J lost 5 bases. The germline V gene encodes CDR1 SGHTA and CDR2 FQGTGA. CDR3 length: 14 residues. In DNA form, the CDR3 reads TGTGCCAGCAGCTTAGTCGCGGGAGGAAACGAGCAGTACTTC. Encoded protein: CASSLVAGGNEQYF. The full variable domain, in which reference TRBV7-3 and TRBJ2-7 provide the parts outside the CDR3, is GAGVSQTPSNKVTEKGKYVELRCDPISGHTALYWYRQSLGQGPEFLIYFQGTGAADDSGLPNDRFFAVRPEGSVSTLKIQRTERGDSAVYLCASSLVAGGNEQYFGPGTRLTVT.

The CDR3 reads CASSLPSGDNEKLFF. The CDR3 coding sequence is TGCGCCAGCAGCCTGCCGAGTGGGGATAATGAAAAACTGTTTTTT. The J gene is TRBJ1-4, the V gene TRBV5-1; D gene ambiguous. There are 15 residues in the CDR3. Germline V gene lookup returns CDR1 SGHRS and CDR2 YFSETQ. V lost 4 bases and J lost 4, with 14 bases in between.

The chain uses TRBV19 and TRBJ2-3, with TRBD2 identical over 11 bases. The J segment lost 4 bases and the V segment lost 5 bases, leaving 14 bases of the junction unmatched. Germline V gene sequence: CDR1 LNHDA, CDR2 SQIVND (reference sequence). The CDR3 is made up of 18 amino acids. Here the CDR3 DNA reads TGTGCCAGTAGTCCCTTCCCGGGGGTAGCGGGAGGGGCAGATACGCAGTATTTT. Protein: CASSPFPGVAGGADTQYF.

Note on this clone: Other DNA sequences from this sample encode an identical CDR3 as well. This CDR3 is CASSPRLAGQETQYF. CDR3 in DNA: TGTGCCAGCAGCCCGAGACTAGCGGGTCAAGAGACCCAGTACTTC. V gene TRBV5-4 combines with J gene TRBJ2-5, with 10 nucleotides matching TRBD2. In germline, CDR1 is SGHNT, CDR2 YYREEE (reference sequence). The CDR3 length is 15 residues. V dropped 4 bases and J dropped 2; count of bases not matched to a gene: 5.

DNA of the CDR3: TGTGCCAGCGAGAGGGAGATGAACACTGAAGCTTTCTTT. Amino acid sequence: CASEREMNTEAFF. The rearrangement uses TRBV2 and TRBJ1-1; D remains ambiguous. This CDR3 contains 13 residues. Trimming pared 8 bases from V and 0 bases from J, leaving 10 bases between. CDR1 and CDR2 from the germline V gene are SNHLY and FYNNEI.

The J gene is TRBJ2-7, the V gene TRBV4-3; 7 bases are a match to TRBD1. The CDR3 is made up of 16 amino acids. Germline V gene sequence: CDR1 LGHNA, CDR2 YSLEER. The J segment lost 1 base and the V segment lost 0 bases, leaving 6 bases of the junction unmatched. DNA of the CDR3: TGCGCCAGCAGCCAAGATGGTGGGACAGCTTCCTACGAGCAGTACTTC. Amino acid sequence: CASSQDGGTASYEQYF.

The rearrangement links TRBV4-2 to TRBJ1-5, with TRBD1 matching 8 bases. CDR1 is LGHNA, CDR2 YNFKEQ, per germline. V lost 1 base to trimming and J lost 0 bases; unmatched junction nucleotides: 5. The CDR3 extends over 17 amino acids. Here the CDR3 reads CASSQGEDRDSNQPQHF. The CDR3 nucleotides are TGTGCCAGCAGCCAAGGTGAGGACAGGGATAGCAATCAGCCCCAGCATTTT.

In regard to this clone: Within the sample, other DNA sequences also encode this same CDR3. The rearrangement links TRBV2 to TRBJ2-5, with 8 bases identical to TRBD2. The junction had 3 bases not matched to a gene; V was cut back by 4 bases and J by 5 bases. The germline gives CDR1 SNHLY, CDR2 FYNNEI. The CDR3 has 13 amino acids. The CDR3 DNA sequence: TGTGCCAGCAGTGGGCTAGCGGGCGAGACCCAGTACTTC. It codes for CASSGLAGETQYF.

The genes are TRBV5-5 and TRBJ1-2; D remains unclear. The CDR3 sequence is 14 residues long. Germline CDR1 SGHKS, CDR2 YYEKEE (reference sequence). Trimming left V 0 bases short and J 2 bases short, with 8 bases between. CDR3 nucleotide sequence: TGTGCCAGCAGCTTGGGCACCGAGAACTATGGCTACACCTTC. It codes for CASSLGTENYGYTF.

J is TRBJ2-1 and V is TRBV7-2, with 8 bases identical to TRBD2. The junction had 8 bases not matched to a gene; V was cut back by 1 base and J by 0 bases. The CDR3 runs to 18 residues. Looked up from germline, CDR1 is SGHTA and CDR2 is FQGNSA. The CDR3 reads CASSLGRTSWSSYNEQFF. CDR3 coding DNA: TGTGCCAGCAGCTTAGGAAGGACTAGCTGGAGCTCCTACAATGAGCAGTTCTTC.

The chain joins TRBV27 to TRBJ2-2; D is ambiguous. This CDR3 has 16 amino acids. V was cut by 5 bases and J by 0 bases, with 13 bases left in between. Germline-derived CDR1 and CDR2 are MNHEY and SMNVEV (reference sequence). The CDR3 protein is CASSPPRGSNTGELFF. CDR3 nucleotide sequence: TGTGCCAGCAGTCCCCCCCGTGGGTCGAACACCGGGGAGCTGTTTTTT.

The chain uses TRBV5-4 and TRBJ2-3; 7 bases line up with TRBD1. Trimming at V came to 1 base and at J to 4 bases, leaving 6 bases not matched to a gene. Germline values: CDR1 SGHNT, CDR2 YYREEE (reference sequence). The CDR3 is made up of 15 amino acids. This CDR3 is CASSLRPGGSDTQYF. CDR3 DNA sequence: TGTGCCAGCAGCTTGAGGCCAGGGGGATCAGATACGCAGTATTTT.

The chain combines TRBV2 with TRBJ2-5; maybe TRBD2 (7 bases). This CDR3 contains 14 residues. Germline CDR1 reads SNHLY; CDR2 reads FYNNEI. The V and J ends lost 6 bases and 4 bases respectively, with 15 bases between them. The CDR3 region is CASSRMRGGETQYF. The CDR3 DNA sequence: TGTGCCAGCAGCCGAATGAGGGGGGGAGAGACCCAGTACTTC. The whole variable domain, remainder taken from reference TRBV2 and TRBJ2-5, is EPEVTQTPSHQVTQMGQEVILRCVPISNHLYFYWYRQILGQKVEFLVSFYNNEISEKSEIFDDQFSVERPDGSNFTLKIRSTKLEDSAMYFCASSRMRGGETQYFGPGTRLLVL.

Only a few counts were recorded for this clone. The chain employs TRBV5-6 and TRBJ2-7; D unclear. Between the trimmed V and J ends, which lost 0 bases and 0 bases, there was a span of 10 bases. Germline V gene lookup returns CDR1 SGHDT and CDR2 YYEEEE. The CDR3 consists of 15 residues. The CDR3 loop is CASSLAVLDSYEQYF. The CDR3, as DNA: TGTGCCAGCAGCTTGGCCGTATTAGACTCCTACGAGCAGTACTTC.

The gene calls are TRBV23-1 and TRBJ2-7; D unresolved. TRBV23-1 is treated as an ORF (open reading frame) with a function not yet certain. V was clipped by 4 bases and J by 0 bases, with 19 bases between them. The CDR3 extends over 17 amino acids. The CDR3, as DNA: TGCGCCAGCAGTCTCCTCCCCCTGGCGCTCGCCTCCTACGAGCAGTACTTC. This sequence encodes CASSLLPLALASYEQYF.

The table lists this clone with a few counts. Other DNA sequences in the sample encode the same CDR3. This chain joins TRBV29-1 and TRBJ2-7; 7 bases are a match to TRBD1. Looked up from germline, CDR1 is SQVTM and CDR2 is ANQGSEA. This CDR3 contains 12 residues. V gave up 4 bases and J gave up 0 bases; unmatched junction bases: 0. The CDR3 DNA reads TGCAGCGTTGGGGACAGCTCCTACGAGCAGTACTTC. It is translated as CSVGDSSYEQYF.

This chain connects TRBV28 to TRBJ1-2; D ambiguous. V dropped 1 base and J dropped 8 bases, with 17 bases sitting between them. CDR1 is MDHEN and CDR2 is SYDVKM in the germline V gene. The CDR3 contains 15 residues. CDR3 sequence: CASSLFWPRVVGYTF. The CDR3 nucleotides are TGTGCCAGCAGTTTATTCTGGCCAAGAGTTGTGGGCTACACCTTC.

The chain has TRBV14 and TRBJ2-1, with TRBD2 as a possible D gene (5 bases). Germline CDR1 reads SGHDN; CDR2 reads FVKESK. The CDR3 extends over 17 amino acids. The V and J ends lost 4 bases and 9 bases respectively, with 25 bases between them. CDR3 loop: CASSRELGLMPVGEQFF. CDR3 coding DNA: TGTGCCAGCAGCCGGGAGTTGGGTCTTATGCCCGTCGGTGAGCAGTTCTTC.

V usage is TRBV10-3 and J usage is TRBJ2-2; 7 positions match TRBD2. V lost 7 bases and J lost 6; bases outside the gene matches: 5. Germline assignment: CDR1 ENHRY and CDR2 SYGVKD. This CDR3 has 13 residues. The CDR3 region has the DNA TGTGCCATCACCCTGACTAGCCCCGGGGAGCTGTTTTTT. Amino acids: CAITLTSPGELFF.

This chain uses TRBV27 with TRBJ1-2, with a tentative D call TRBD1 (5 bases). Trimming shortened V by 6 bases and J by 3 bases, and 11 bases separated the two germline ends. This CDR3 is 13 amino acids long. Per germline, CDR1 MNHEY and CDR2 SMNVEV (reference sequence). The CDR3 sequence: CASSGAGDYGYTF. The CDR3 DNA follows: TGTGCCAGCAGCGGGGCCGGGGACTATGGCTACACCTTC.

The chain carries TRBV6-1 and TRBJ2-3; 7 bases map to TRBD2. Germline CDR1 and CDR2: MNHNS and SASEGT. Losses at the gene ends were 9 bases for V and 6 bases for J; bases not matched to a gene: 12. The length of the CDR3 is 14 residues. CDR3 nucleotides: TGTGCCAGTGACGTGGGAGGGCCTAGGGATACGCAGTATTTT. It specifies CASDVGGPRDTQYF.

Notes on this clone: This specimen includes other DNA sequences encoding the same CDR3. V and J are TRBV29-1 and TRBJ2-3; 10 nucleotides align to TRBD2. V shed 4 bases, J shed 6 bases, and the junction held 7 bases outside the gene matches. CDR1 and CDR2 from the germline V gene are SQVTM and ANQGSEA. The CDR3 has 14 residues. The CDR3 DNA reads as TGCAGCGTTGCTACTAGCGGGACTCAGGATACGCAGTATTTT. Translated: CSVATSGTQDTQYF.

The chain uses TRBV30 and TRBJ2-5, with TRBD2 as a possible D gene (6 bases). This CDR3 region has 12 residues. Germline CDR1 and CDR2: GTSNPN and SVGIG (reference sequence). The ends were cut back, 2 bases at V and 5 bases at J, with 9 bases in the middle. The DNA of the CDR3 is TGTGCCTGGAGTCCGGGGGTCGAGACCCAGTACTTC. It specifies CAWSPGVETQYF. Filled out from reference TRBV30 and TRBJ2-5, the complete variable domain reads SQTIHQWPATLVQPVGSPLSLECTVEGTSNPNLYWYRQAAGRGLQLLFYSVGIGQISSEVPQNLSASRPQDRQFILSSKKLLLSDSGFYLCAWSPGVETQYFGPGTRLLVL.